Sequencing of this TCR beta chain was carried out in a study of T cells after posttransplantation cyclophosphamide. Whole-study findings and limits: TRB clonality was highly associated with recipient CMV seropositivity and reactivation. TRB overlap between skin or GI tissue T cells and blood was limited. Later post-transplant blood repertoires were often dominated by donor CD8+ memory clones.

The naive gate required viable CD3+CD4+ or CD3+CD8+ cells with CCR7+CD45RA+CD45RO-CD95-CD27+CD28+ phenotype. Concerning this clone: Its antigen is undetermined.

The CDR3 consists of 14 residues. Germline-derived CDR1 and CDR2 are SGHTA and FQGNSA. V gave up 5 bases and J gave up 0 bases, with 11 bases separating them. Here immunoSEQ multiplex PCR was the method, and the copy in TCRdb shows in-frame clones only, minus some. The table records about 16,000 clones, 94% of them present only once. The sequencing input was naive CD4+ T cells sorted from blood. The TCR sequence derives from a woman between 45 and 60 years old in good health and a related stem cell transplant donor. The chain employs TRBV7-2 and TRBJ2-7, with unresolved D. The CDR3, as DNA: TGTGCCAGCAGCACCCTCGGGTACTCCTACGAGCAGTACTTC. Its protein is CASSTLGYSYEQYF.